This TCR beta chain was identified during a study of shared T cell receptors in the human thymus. The table came from immunoSEQ multiplex PCR; TCRdb's copy has only in-frame clones and leaves some out. The sample records about 380,000 clones, 85% to 95% being singletons. CDR1 is ENHRY and CDR2 is SYGVKD in the germline V gene. The CDR3 has 17 amino acids. About this clone: A read error may produce the germline difference seen at one junction end.

The receptor comes from a human donor. Sequencing was done on a sample of thymocytes. The V and J genes are TRBV10-3 and TRBJ2-5; 9 bases are a match to TRBD1. The CDR3 region is CAISDPRDREWKEAQYF. In DNA, the CDR3 is TGTGCCATCAGTGATCCCCGGGACAGGGAGTGGAAAGAGGCCCAGTACTTC.